These T cell receptor beta chains were read from a single sample in a study of blood T cell repertoires in COVID-19. TCRdb's copy holds only in-frame clones and misses some; the assay was immunoSEQ multiplex PCR. The sample carries 350,000 to 400,000 clones, more than 70% recorded once. The sample taken for sequencing was PBMCs or T cells enriched from blood (not recorded which). The source of these receptors is a man aged 40-50 years in a cohort exposed to, infected with or recovered from COVID-19 (not recorded which). The CDR3 runs from the conserved cysteine through the conserved F or W. A D gene is named only where the DNA matches it firmly. Part of the rows lack a size; the others show once, few, many or a class for expanded clones.

d_gene: NA; j_gene: TRBJ1-1; v_gene: TRBV6-5; abundance: NA; CDR3aa: CASSTTGTFSPFF; CDR3nt: TGTGCCAGCAGTACAACAGGGACCTTCTCACCTTTCTTT
d_gene: TRBD1; j_gene: TRBJ2-1; v_gene: TRBV12-5; abundance: NA; CDR3aa: CASGPRDRVYNEQFF; CDR3nt: TGTGCTAGTGGTCCCAGGGACAGGGTCTACAATGAGCAGTTCTTC
d_gene: NA; j_gene: TRBJ2-5; v_gene: TRBV15; abundance: NA; CDR3aa: CATSRGETSQETQYF; CDR3nt: TGTGCCACCAGCAGGGGAGAGACAAGTCAAGAGACCCAGTACTTC
d_gene: NA; j_gene: TRBJ1-2; v_gene: TRBV6-1; abundance: NA; CDR3aa: CASSEGLEVRGYTF; CDR3nt: TGTGCCAGCAGTGAAGGTTTGGAGGTTCGTGGCTACACCTTC
d_gene: NA; j_gene: TRBJ2-7; v_gene: TRBV9; abundance: NA; CDR3aa: CASSVAGSGSSYEQYF; CDR3nt: TGTGCCAGCAGCGTAGCGGGATCGGGGAGCTCCTACGAGCAGTACTTC
d_gene: NA; j_gene: TRBJ2-7; v_gene: TRBV3-1/TRBV3-2; abundance: NA; CDR3aa: CASSQVNYEQYF; CDR3nt: TGTGCCAGCAGCCAAGTCAACTACGAGCAGTACTTC
d_gene: TRBD1; j_gene: TRBJ2-7; v_gene: TRBV7-9; abundance: once; CDR3aa: CASSLPGGTGYEQYF; CDR3nt: TGTGCCAGCAGCCTCCCAGGGGGGACAGGGTACGAGCAGTACTTC
d_gene: NA; j_gene: TRBJ1-1; v_gene: TRBV20-1; abundance: NA; CDR3aa: CSASFSSGKGEPFF; CDR3nt: TGCAGTGCTAGTTTCTCGTCGGGGAAAGGTGAACCTTTCTTT
d_gene: TRBD1; j_gene: TRBJ1-6; v_gene: TRBV5-4; abundance: NA; CDR3aa: CASSRDRGGTSPLHF; CDR3nt: TGTGCCAGCAGCCGGGACAGGGGAGGAACTTCACCCCTCCACTTT
d_gene: TRBD1; j_gene: TRBJ1-1; v_gene: TRBV7-2; abundance: once; CDR3aa: CASSLGQGATEAFF; CDR3nt: TGTGCCAGCAGCTTGGGACAGGGGGCCACTGAAGCTTTCTTT
d_gene: NA; j_gene: TRBJ1-2; v_gene: TRBV25-1; abundance: once; CDR3aa: CASSARNHYGYTF; CDR3nt: TGTGCCAGCAGTGCCAGGAATCACTATGGCTACACCTTC
d_gene: TRBD1; j_gene: TRBJ1-1; v_gene: TRBV5-1; abundance: NA; CDR3aa: CASSLSGGNTEAFF; CDR3nt: TGCGCCAGCAGCTTGTCAGGGGGGAACACTGAAGCTTTCTTT
d_gene: TRBD2; j_gene: TRBJ2-1; v_gene: TRBV24-1; abundance: NA; CDR3aa: CATSDFVAGAYNEQFF; CDR3nt: TGTGCCACCAGTGATTTTGTAGCGGGGGCTTACAATGAGCAGTTCTTC
d_gene: TRBD2; j_gene: TRBJ2-7; v_gene: TRBV3-1/TRBV3-2; abundance: NA; CDR3aa: CASSHRGLAGSSYEQYF; CDR3nt: TGTGCCAGCAGCCATAGGGGACTAGCGGGCAGCTCCTACGAGCAGTACTTC
d_gene: NA; j_gene: TRBJ2-5; v_gene: TRBV28; abundance: NA; CDR3aa: CASGRDGGWETQYF; CDR3nt: TGTGCCAGCGGCAGGGATGGTGGGTGGGAGACCCAGTACTTC
d_gene: NA; j_gene: TRBJ1-2; v_gene: TRBV3-1/TRBV3-2; abundance: NA; CDR3aa: CASSQDSFGQNYGYTF; CDR3nt: TGTGCCAGCAGCCAAGATAGTTTCGGACAGAACTATGGCTACACCTTC
d_gene: NA; j_gene: TRBJ2-7; v_gene: TRBV7-2; abundance: NA; CDR3aa: CASSYPRGTRYEQYF; CDR3nt: TGTGCCAGCAGCTATCCTAGGGGGACGCGGTACGAGCAGTACTTC
d_gene: TRBD1; j_gene: TRBJ1-6; v_gene: TRBV28; abundance: NA; CDR3aa: CAGARGRYSPLHF; CDR3nt: TGTGCCGGAGCCAGGGGGCGTTATTCACCCCTCCACTTT
d_gene: TRBD1; j_gene: TRBJ1-5; v_gene: TRBV19; abundance: NA; CDR3aa: CASSTGQGQPQHF; CDR3nt: TGTGCCAGTAGTACTGGACAGGGCCAGCCCCAGCATTTT
d_gene: TRBD2; j_gene: TRBJ2-7; v_gene: TRBV30; abundance: NA; CDR3aa: CAWSGTSRRYEQYF; CDR3nt: TGTGCCTGGAGTGGGACTAGCCGCCGCTACGAGCAGTACTTC
d_gene: NA; j_gene: TRBJ1-6; v_gene: TRBV7-9; abundance: NA; CDR3aa: CASSPREGGNSPLHF; CDR3nt: TGTGCCAGCAGCCCCCGCGAGGGAGGAAATTCACCCCTCCACTTT
d_gene: TRBD2; j_gene: TRBJ2-7; v_gene: TRBV2; abundance: NA; CDR3aa: CASNPTPSSGVPEQYF; CDR3nt: TGTGCCAGCAACCCAACACCCTCTAGCGGGGTACCTGAGCAGTACTTC
d_gene: TRBD1; j_gene: TRBJ1-3; v_gene: TRBV2; abundance: NA; CDR3aa: CASAPQGAHGNTIYF; CDR3nt: TGTGCCAGCGCTCCCCAGGGGGCTCATGGAAACACCATATATTTT
d_gene: NA; j_gene: TRBJ1-5; v_gene: TRBV19; abundance: NA; CDR3aa: CASNPGTINQPQHF; CDR3nt: TGTGCCAGTAACCCGGGGACTATCAATCAGCCCCAGCATTTT
d_gene: NA; j_gene: TRBJ1-3; v_gene: TRBV7-8; abundance: NA; CDR3aa: CASSPGTNGNTIYF; CDR3nt: TGTGCCAGCAGCCCCGGGACAAATGGAAACACCATATATTTT
d_gene: TRBD2; j_gene: TRBJ2-5; v_gene: TRBV7-2; abundance: NA; CDR3aa: CASSRTSQETQYF; CDR3nt: TGTGCCAGCAGCCGGACTAGTCAAGAGACCCAGTACTTC
d_gene: TRBD1; j_gene: TRBJ1-3; v_gene: TRBV28; abundance: NA; CDR3aa: CASNGQGWGNTIYF; CDR3nt: TGTGCCAGCAACGGACAGGGGTGGGGAAACACCATATATTTT
d_gene: NA; j_gene: TRBJ2-2; v_gene: TRBV19; abundance: once; CDR3aa: CASSIGQGYTGELFF; CDR3nt: TGTGCCAGTAGTATCGGGCAGGGATACACCGGGGAGCTGTTTTTT
d_gene: TRBD2; j_gene: TRBJ2-1; v_gene: TRBV2; abundance: NA; CDR3aa: CASHGQGLAGEQFF; CDR3nt: TGTGCCAGCCACGGGCAGGGACTAGCGGGTGAGCAGTTCTTC
d_gene: NA; j_gene: TRBJ1-4; v_gene: TRBV7-8; abundance: NA; CDR3aa: CASSLVFPSTNEKLFF; CDR3nt: TGTGCCAGCAGCTTAGTTTTCCCTTCTACTAATGAAAAACTGTTTTTT
d_gene: TRBD1; j_gene: TRBJ1-1; v_gene: TRBV18; abundance: once; CDR3aa: CASLLTGVTEAFF; CDR3nt: TGTGCCAGCTTACTCACAGGGGTGACTGAAGCTTTCTTT
d_gene: TRBD1; j_gene: TRBJ2-2; v_gene: TRBV12-5; abundance: NA; CDR3aa: CASGGQVNTGELFF; CDR3nt: TGTGCTAGTGGTGGACAGGTCAACACCGGGGAGCTGTTTTTT
d_gene: TRBD1; j_gene: TRBJ1-5; v_gene: TRBV5-1; abundance: NA; CDR3aa: CASSWTGGSNQPQHF; CDR3nt: TGCGCCAGCAGCTGGACAGGGGGTAGCAATCAGCCCCAGCATTTT
d_gene: NA; j_gene: TRBJ2-2; v_gene: TRBV7-2; abundance: NA; CDR3aa: CASSLEDTPTGELFF; CDR3nt: TGTGCCAGCAGCTTAGAGGACACACCCACCGGGGAGCTGTTTTTT
d_gene: NA; j_gene: TRBJ1-3; v_gene: TRBV18; abundance: NA; CDR3aa: CASSPIGRGSSGNTIYF; CDR3nt: TGTGCCAGCTCACCGATCGGCAGGGGATCCTCTGGAAACACCATATATTTT
d_gene: NA; j_gene: TRBJ1-1; v_gene: TRBV6-5; abundance: NA; CDR3aa: CASSLDREAFF; CDR3nt: TGTGCCAGCAGCCTCGACAGGGAAGCTTTCTTT
d_gene: TRBD1; j_gene: TRBJ1-4; v_gene: TRBV28; abundance: NA; CDR3aa: CASSPGTGGDEKLFF; CDR3nt: TGTGCCAGCAGTCCCGGGACAGGGGGTGATGAAAAACTGTTTTTT
d_gene: TRBD1; j_gene: TRBJ1-1; v_gene: TRBV4-2; abundance: NA; CDR3aa: CASSRTGGAGTEAFF; CDR3nt: TGTGCCAGCAGCCGCACAGGGGGCGCGGGCACTGAAGCTTTCTTT
d_gene: NA; j_gene: TRBJ2-1; v_gene: TRBV18; abundance: few; CDR3aa: CASSPPGGGHEQFF; CDR3nt: TGTGCCAGCTCACCACCGGGGGGTGGTCATGAGCAGTTCTTC
d_gene: NA; j_gene: TRBJ2-5; v_gene: TRBV30; abundance: once; CDR3aa: CAWSLGVEETQYF; CDR3nt: TGTGCCTGGAGTTTAGGAGTGGAAGAGACCCAGTACTTC
d_gene: TRBD2; j_gene: TRBJ2-7; v_gene: TRBV7-8; abundance: NA; CDR3aa: CASSSRTSGSYEQYF; CDR3nt: TGTGCCAGCAGCTCGAGGACTAGCGGGAGCTACGAGCAGTACTTC
d_gene: NA; j_gene: TRBJ1-1; v_gene: TRBV28; abundance: NA; CDR3aa: CASSDRWGGTEAFF; CDR3nt: TGTGCCAGCAGCGACAGGTGGGGGGGCACTGAAGCTTTCTTT
d_gene: NA; j_gene: TRBJ2-5; v_gene: TRBV14; abundance: NA; CDR3aa: CASSQTPGLPLKTQYF; CDR3nt: TGTGCCAGCAGCCAAACCCCGGGACTCCCGTTAAAGACCCAGTACTTC
d_gene: NA; j_gene: TRBJ2-1; v_gene: TRBV19; abundance: NA; CDR3aa: CASRRGGNEQFF; CDR3nt: TGTGCCAGTAGAAGGGGGGGGAATGAGCAGTTCTTC